Listed below are T cell receptor beta chains from one sample, sequenced in a study of naive and memory T cell subsets. TCRdb reprocessed the 5' RACE reads via MiXCR and lists one record per CDR3 protein. The table records 55,000 to 65,000 distinct CDR3 sequences, approximately 8% of them present only once. All receptors derive from a female donor in good health. Both conserved end residues are trimmed from each CDR3.

TRBJ1-1,TRBV7-9,ASSPRSENTEAF
TRBJ1-5,TRBV19,ASSIKSYSNQPQH
TRBJ1-3,TRBV18,ASSPTDDSGNTIY
TRBJ2-1,TRBV28,ASQTSGTPNEQF
TRBJ2-1,TRBV7-9,ASRRTGAENEQF
TRBJ1-3,TRBV5-1,ASSSGRGSSGNTIY
TRBJ2-3,TRBV5-1,ASSFPMVPGSNPLIAGAQY
TRBJ2-1,TRBV20-1,SVERPSYNEQF
TRBJ1-5,TRBV4-1,ASSQVGGYNQPQH
TRBJ1-6,TRBV6-5,ASSSRVRDSPLH
TRBJ2-7,TRBV20-1,SARRVLSYEQY
TRBJ2-7,TRBV28,ASLRGRSHEQY
TRBJ2-7,TRBV18,ASSGAGEQY
TRBJ2-1,TRBV9,ASSSGPGNNEQF
TRBJ2-1,TRBV3-1,ASSHGPHEQF
TRBJ2-7,TRBV7-9,ASSSRDGRYEQY
TRBJ2-2,TRBV30,AWSLRTEVGELF
TRBJ1-6,TRBV27,ASRRPGQLNSPLH
TRBJ1-2,TRBV7-2,ASSLVGSGQAFYGYT
TRBJ2-7,TRBV18,ASSLQREGYEQY
TRBJ1-1,TRBV5-6,ASSWSSTEAF
TRBJ1-1,TRBV18,ASSPRTGSGLSTEAF
TRBJ2-4,TRBV18,ASSPGQGENIQY
TRBJ2-1,TRBV6-1,ASSGTSGGYNEQF
TRBJ2-3,TRBV7-3,ASSLSSASGGLS
TRBJ2-1,TRBV6-1,ASSESGFRLKQF
TRBJ1-6,TRBV29-1,SVGDGRSPLH
TRBJ2-1,TRBV5-1,ASSLRQEVANVQF
TRBJ2-1,TRBV4-1,ASSTFKGEYGNEQF
TRBJ1-3,TRBV21-1,ASSSPDTIY
TRBJ1-5,TRBV10-3,AISETGRGQPQH
TRBJ2-3,TRBV20-1,SARDGAGGSDTQY
TRBJ1-4,TRBV7-9,ASSSNRGSEKLF
TRBJ2-7,TRBV20-1,SARATPDRDHLDEQY
TRBJ2-1,TRBV28,ASSIYYRDNRDRYNEQF
TRBJ1-1,TRBV11-2,ASSYSAPVPHTEAF
TRBJ1-6,TRBV9,ASSSRESGSSPLH
TRBJ1-2,TRBV18,ASSADRGRNYGYT
TRBJ2-7,TRBV6-1,ASSDWPEDRDYEQY
TRBJ1-3,TRBV11-2,ASSHGVGAPGNTIY
TRBJ2-3,TRBV9,ASSVAPLAGGGTDTQY
TRBJ2-3,TRBV20-1,SARSLAGGFTDTQY
TRBJ1-4,TRBV6-1,ASSGTGTNEKLF
TRBJ2-3,TRBV20-1,SASKGDTQY
TRBJ1-1,TRBV27,ASRGQGMNTEAF
TRBJ2-7,TRBV7-9,ASSPVGGYYEQY
TRBJ2-3,TRBV5-1,ASSPDREGLTDTQY
TRBJ2-1,TRBV20-1,SAEPGSGGAEDEQF
TRBJ1-5,TRBV12-5,ASGDSYGNQPQH
TRBJ2-7,TRBV3-1,ASSIGQGASDEQY
TRBJ1-1,TRBV5-6,ASSLGGTYTEAF
TRBJ2-3,TRBV7-9,ATLLGTSVTDTQY
TRBJ1-5,TRBV12-3/TRBV12-4,ASSLNSNQPQH
TRBJ2-2,TRBV20-1,SARNKDRMNTGELF
TRBJ2-1,TRBV6-6,ASSYKTTRYNEQF
TRBJ1-5,TRBV6-1,ASSEVGGREGTFNQPQH
TRBJ2-7,TRBV18,ASSPDTGRSYEQY
TRBJ2-5,TRBV12-3/TRBV12-4,ASTSWRETQY
TRBJ1-2,TRBV27,ASSLSSGRGNGYT